This record concerns one T cell receptor (beta chain) sequence. There are 15 residues in the CDR3. Per the germline V gene, CDR1 is MNHNS and CDR2 is SASEGT. V was clipped by 0 bases and J by 4 bases, with 12 bases between them. This specimen comes from a study of blood T cell repertoires in COVID-19. Produced via immunoSEQ multiplex PCR; TCRdb's table is partial and in-frame only. This sample has 87,000 or so clones, with roughly 76% found just once. The sequencing sample was made of peripheral blood. The receptor's source is a woman older than 75 with active or convalescent COVID-19. This sequence joins TRBV6-1 and TRBJ1-2; D not resolved. CDR3 in amino acids: CASSEAPEGSYGYTF. DNA of the CDR3: TGTGCCAGCAGTGAAGCGCCGGAGGGCTCCTATGGCTACACCTTC.